One T cell receptor beta chain is described in this entry. This record comes from a study of cytomegalovirus exposure and HLA in healthy donors. Primers: 60 Vbeta forward and 13 Jbeta reverse. TCRdb keeps only in-frame clones here, not all; method: immunoSEQ multiplex PCR. The sample lists some 70,000 clones, roughly 70% seen once, with roughly 11% in the top ten. Trimming at V came to 3 bases and at J to 4 bases, leaving 12 bases not matched to a gene. This CDR3 spans 17 amino acids. Germline assignment: CDR1 SGHTA and CDR2 FQGNSA. The sequence derives from a woman aged 25 to 45 in good health and CMV-seronegative. J is TRBJ2-7 and V is TRBV7-2, with 10 bases matching TRBD1. Sequenced input: PBMCs. Here the CDR3 DNA reads TGTGCCAGCAGCTTCGGTATGGGGACAGGGGATAGTTACGAGCAGTACTTC. Encoded protein: CASSFGMGTGDSYEQYF. Complete variable domain (other parts from reference TRBV7-2 and TRBJ2-7): GAGVSQSPSNKVTEKGKDVELRCDPISGHTALYWYRQSLGQGLEFLIYFQGNSAPDKSGLPSDRFSAERTGGSVSTLTIQRTQQEDSAVYLCASSFGMGTGDSYEQYFGPGTRLTVT.